These 18 T cell receptor beta chains share one sample of origin, sequenced in a study of OX40 agonist ivuxolimab in advanced cancers. The repertoire was sequenced with immunoSEQ multiplex PCR; TCRdb's copy has only in-frame clones and lacks some. Seen here are approximately 66,000 clones, 75% to 90% observed once, and the top ten hold about 0.83%. The sample here was CD4+ or CD8+ T cells sorted from blood, taken in a trial of the OX40 agonist ivuxolimab. These receptors came from an adult with an advanced solid tumor such as melanoma, head and neck, liver or kidney cancer.

This clone was seen only once. This chain joins TRBV2 and TRBJ2-2, with 7 bases identical to TRBD1. The CDR3 loop spans 17 amino acids. V shed 4 bases and J 4 bases; nucleotides not matched to a gene: 12. Germline CDR1 and CDR2: SNHLY and FYNNEI. The CDR3 spells CASSVRQGVIFTGELFF. DNA for the CDR3: TGTGCCAGCAGTGTAAGGCAGGGGGTGATCTTCACCGGGGAGCTGTTTTTT.

The chain couples TRBV7-7 to TRBJ2-1; TRBD1 aligns across 7 bases. V was clipped by 5 bases and J by 4 bases; unmatched bases: 2. Germline loops: CDR1 SSHAT, CDR2 FNYEAQ (reference sequence). CDR3 length: 13 amino acids. The CDR3 DNA follows: TGTGCCAGCAGCCCGGACAGGTACAATGAGCAGTTCTTC. Its translation: CASSPDRYNEQFF. Using reference TRBV7-7 and TRBJ2-1 for the parts outside the CDR3, the full variable domain is GAGVSQSPRYKVTKRGQDVTLRCDPISSHATLYWYQQALGQGPEFLTYFNYEAQPDKSGLPSDRFSAERPEGSISTLTIQRTEQRDSAMYRCASSPDRYNEQFFGPGTRLTVL.

Only a few counts were recorded for this clone. The chain couples TRBV14 to TRBJ1-2, with 7 bases matching TRBD1. The CDR3 is made up of 15 amino acids. Germline CDR1 and CDR2: SGHDN and FVKESK. The V and J ends lost 1 base and 7 bases, in that order; junction bases with no gene match: 9. The CDR3 nucleotides are TGTGCCAGCAGCCAAGGGGGGACAGTTCGTAGTGGCTACACCTTC. Its protein is CASSQGGTVRSGYTF.

V is TRBV28 and J is TRBJ1-2; D is ambiguous. CDR1 is MDHEN, CDR2 SYDVKM, per germline. V lost 6 bases and J lost 8, with 16 bases in between. CDR3 length equals 13 residues. CDR3 nucleotides: TGTGCCAGCAGCTCTACCAACAAAGGGGGCTACACCTTC. The encoded protein is CASSSTNKGGYTF.

This clone was observed once. This sequence joins TRBV7-7 and TRBJ2-5; weak D call: TRBD2 (5 bases). The CDR3 extends over 15 amino acids. V was pared by 4 bases and J by 5 bases, with 17 bases between. Germline CDR1 and CDR2: SSHAT and FNYEAQ (reference sequence). In nucleotides, the CDR3 is TGTGCCAGCAGCTCTGGACCGGGCGGAGGCGAGACCCAGTACTTC. It specifies CASSSGPGGGETQYF.

DNA for the CDR3: TGTGCCAGCAGCCCTAGGGCCCTGAACACTGAAGCTTTCTTT. Protein product: CASSPRALNTEAFF. The chain carries TRBV13 and TRBJ1-1; D unresolved. The CDR3 is made up of 14 amino acids. The ends were cut back, 5 bases at V and 0 bases at J, with 10 bases in the middle. Germline V gene sequence: CDR1 PRHDT, CDR2 FYEKMQ (reference sequence).

V and J are TRBV5-1 and TRBJ2-3; TRBD2 matches 8 bases. Trimming at V came to 3 bases and at J to 5 bases, leaving 11 bases not matched to a gene. Germline CDR1 reads SGHRS; CDR2 reads YFSETQ. This CDR3 contains 16 residues. CDR3 in amino acids: CASSSGGGLTGDTQYF. The CDR3 coding sequence is TGCGCCAGCAGCTCCGGGGGGGGTCTAACGGGAGATACGCAGTATTTT. The complete variable domain, with remaining parts taken from reference TRBV5-1 and TRBJ2-3, reads KAGVTQTPRYLIKTRGQQVTLSCSPISGHRSVSWYQQTPGQGLQFLFEYFSETQRNKGNFPGRFSGRQFSNSRSEMNVSTLELGDSALYLCASSSGGGLTGDTQYFGPGTRLTVL.

The V gene is TRBV13, the J gene TRBJ2-3; D perhaps matches TRBD2 (6 bases). The CDR3 contains 16 residues. Germline lookup yields CDR1 PRHDT and CDR2 FYEKMQ (reference sequence). Trimming removed 4 bases at V and 1 base at J, with 15 bases between. The CDR3 DNA reads as TGTGCCAGCAGCTCACCCCTCTGGGGGGGCACAGATACGCAGTATTTT. This sequence encodes CASSSPLWGGTDTQYF.

The J gene is TRBJ1-2, the V gene TRBV5-4; tentative D call: TRBD1 (6 bases). Germline-derived CDR1 and CDR2 are SGHNT and YYREEE (reference sequence). The CDR3 has 15 amino acids. V shed 4 bases and J shed 5 bases, with 18 bases lying between them. The CDR3 nucleotides are TGTGCCAGCAGCCCAGTTTCAGGGGCGAATTATGGCTACACCTTC. It encodes CASSPVSGANYGYTF.

V usage is TRBV7-2 and J usage is TRBJ1-6; unclear D gene. Trimming removed 6 bases from V and 10 bases from J, with 13 bases in between. CDR1 SGHTA and CDR2 FQGNSA come from the germline V gene. CDR3 size: 13 residues. This CDR3 reads CASREMHNSPLHF. The DNA for the CDR3 is TGTGCCAGCAGGGAGATGCACAACTCACCCCTCCACTTT.

The chain links TRBV7-2 to TRBJ1-5; a weak D match, TRBD1 (5 bases). Germline-derived CDR1 and CDR2 are SGHTA and FQGNSA. The V end was cut by 5 bases, the J end by 7 bases, with 12 bases between. This CDR3 region has 13 residues. CDR3 coding DNA: TGTGCCAGCAGCACCCAGGGTGCCCAGCCCCAGCATTTT. It specifies CASSTQGAQPQHF.

The V gene is TRBV30, the J gene TRBJ1-1, with unresolved D. V gave up 3 bases and J gave up 9 bases, with 11 bases separating them. This CDR3 is 11 amino acids long. CDR1 and CDR2 from the germline V gene are GTSNPN and SVGIG (reference sequence). CDR3 sequence: CAWSTREKAFF. In DNA, the CDR3 is TGTGCCTGGAGCACGAGGGAGAAAGCTTTCTTT.

The chain joins TRBV6-5 to TRBJ1-3; D not resolved. CDR3 length equals 16 residues. Germline lookup yields CDR1 MNHEY and CDR2 SVGAGI. V lost 0 bases to trimming and J lost 0 bases, with 9 bases between them. The CDR3 is CASSYSTGSSGNTIYF. CDR3 nucleotide sequence: TGTGCCAGCAGTTACTCGACGGGGTCCTCTGGAAACACCATATATTTT.

V gene TRBV18 combines with J gene TRBJ2-1; the D is unclear. CDR1 is KGHSH, CDR2 LQKENI, per germline. V dropped 3 bases and J dropped 3 bases, with 15 bases sitting between them. The length of the CDR3 is 16 residues. In DNA, the CDR3 is TGTGCCAGCTCACCCACCGAGGAAAAGAACTACAATGAGCAGTTCTTC. Translation: CASSPTEEKNYNEQFF.

The rearrangement joins TRBV10-3 to TRBJ2-7; 8 nucleotides agree with TRBD2. V lost 3 bases and J lost 0; bases outside the gene matches: 4. The germline CDR1 and CDR2 sequences are ENHRY and SYGVKD. The CDR3 has 15 amino acids. This CDR3 reads CAISDSGISSYEQYF. CDR3 DNA sequence: TGTGCCATCAGTGATAGCGGGATAAGCTCCTACGAGCAGTACTTC.

In its sample, this clone was seen once. This chain joins TRBV21-1 and TRBJ2-1; the DNA was not compared with TRBD2, the D call given in the table. TRBV21-1 is listed as a pseudogene. The CDR3 has 19 amino acids. The CDR3 region is CAGKTSGGHLNHSYNEQFF. The CDR3, as DNA: TGTGCCGGCAAGACTAGCGGGGGCCACCTAAACCACTCCTACAATGAGCAGTTCTTC.

V and J are TRBV7-2 and TRBJ1-2, with D perhaps matching TRBD1 (6 bases). V lost 2 bases and J lost 7, with 14 bases in between. Germline values: CDR1 SGHTA, CDR2 FQGNSA. CDR3 length: 14 amino acids. CDR3 nucleotides: TGTGCCAGCAGCTTAAATCCGGGGGGCGGTGGCTACACCTTC. Its translation: CASSLNPGGGGYTF.

CDR3 sequence: CASSTTRSPYGYTF. The CDR3 DNA sequence: TGTGCCAGCAGTACCACAAGAAGCCCTTATGGCTACACCTTC. The chain has TRBV28 and TRBJ1-2; D gene unclear. This CDR3 region has 14 residues. Trimming pared 5 bases from V and 5 bases from J, leaving 15 bases between. Germline V gene lookup returns CDR1 MDHEN and CDR2 SYDVKM.